This is a list of T cell receptor beta chains from one sample in a study of shared clonotypes between healthy human individuals. Data came from immunoSEQ multiplex PCR; TCRdb stores just in-frame clones and leaves some out. Here the sample spans 730,000 or so clones, around 72% being singletons. Sequenced material: memory CD4+ T cells sorted from blood. The receptors derive from a woman in her 30s in good health. Both conserved end residues are part of each CDR3. Fields, in order: V gene, D gene, J gene, clone size, CDR3 protein, CDR3 DNA. D genes are given only for firm matches. Size is omitted from some rows. Given values are once, few, many or a class for expanded clones.

V: TRBV29-1; D: -; J: TRBJ2-7; size: -; CDR3: CSVVPTGLVDEQYF; DNA: TGCAGCGTTGTCCCTACAGGGTTGGTGGACGAGCAGTACTTC
V: TRBV13; D: TRBD1; J: TRBJ2-7; size: -; CDR3: CATSDRGATYEQYF; DNA: TGTGCCACCTCAGACAGGGGAGCCACCTACGAGCAGTACTTC
V: TRBV30; D: TRBD2; J: TRBJ2-2; size: -; CDR3: CAWRRGLVFGSANTGELFF; DNA: TGTGCCTGGAGGAGGGGACTAGTTTTTGGGTCTGCGAACACCGGGGAGCTGTTTTTT
V: TRBV29-1; D: -; J: TRBJ2-5; size: -; CDR3: CSVEATFRETQYF; DNA: TGCAGCGTTGAAGCGACCTTCCGCGAGACCCAGTACTTC
V: TRBV10-1; D: -; J: TRBJ1-1; size: -; CDR3: CASSESNRRNTEAFF; DNA: TGCGCCAGCAGTGAGTCGAACAGGAGGAACACTGAAGCTTTCTTT
V: TRBV6-5; D: -; J: TRBJ2-7; size: -; CDR3: CASRDGLSNSYEQYF; DNA: TGTGCCAGCAGAGACGGACTTTCTAACTCCTACGAGCAGTACTTC
V: TRBV19; D: -; J: TRBJ2-5; size: -; CDR3: CASSIKEFGETQYF; DNA: TGTGCCAGTAGTATTAAGGAGTTTGGGGAGACCCAGTACTTC
V: TRBV28; D: TRBD1; J: TRBJ1-5; size: -; CDR3: CASSSGGVGNQPQHF; DNA: TGTGCCAGCAGCTCAGGGGGCGTGGGCAATCAGCCCCAGCATTTT
V: TRBV25-1; D: -; J: TRBJ2-3; size: -; CDR3: CASTQTTDTQYF; DNA: TGTGCCAGCACCCAGACCACAGATACGCAGTATTTT
V: TRBV10-3; D: -; J: TRBJ2-2; size: many; CDR3: CAISPGRELFF; DNA: TGTGCCATCAGTCCGGGAAGGGAGCTGTTTTTT
V: TRBV27; D: -; J: TRBJ2-3; size: -; CDR3: CASSRPEGTQYF; DNA: TGTGCCAGCAGCCGTCCCGAGGGTACGCAGTATTTT
V: TRBV28; D: -; J: TRBJ2-2; size: -; CDR3: CASGGTVNRGGELFF; DNA: TGTGCCAGCGGCGGGACAGTCAACCGTGGGGGGGAGCTGTTTTTT
V: TRBV11-3; D: -; J: TRBJ2-5; size: -; CDR3: CASSPRWEVIQETQYF; DNA: TGTGCCAGCAGCCCCAGGTGGGAGGTCATCCAAGAGACCCAGTACTTC
V: TRBV7-9; D: TRBD1; J: TRBJ2-2; size: -; CDR3: CASSRQGDTGELFF; DNA: TGTGCCAGCAGCCGACAGGGGGACACCGGGGAGCTGTTTTTT
V: TRBV18; D: -; J: TRBJ2-6; size: -; CDR3: CASSPHPDSGANVLTF; DNA: TGTGCCAGCTCACCACACCCAGACTCTGGGGCCAACGTCCTGACTTTC
V: TRBV27; D: -; J: TRBJ2-7; size: -; CDR3: CASSWVEQYF; DNA: TGTGCCAGCAGTTGGGTCGAGCAGTACTTC
V: TRBV2; D: TRBD1; J: TRBJ2-6; size: -; CDR3: CASRLAGTAVSGANVLTF; DNA: TGTGCCAGCAGACTGGCCGGGACAGCCGTCTCTGGGGCCAACGTCCTGACTTTC
V: TRBV7-2; D: TRBD1; J: TRBJ1-1; size: -; CDR3: CASSPRQGNTEAFF; DNA: TGTGCCAGCAGCCCACGACAGGGGAACACTGAAGCTTTCTTT
V: TRBV11-2; D: -; J: TRBJ1-5; size: few; CDR3: CASSLKPGNNQPQHF; DNA: TGTGCCAGCAGCTTAAAACCGGGGAACAATCAGCCCCAGCATTTT
V: TRBV20-1; D: -; J: TRBJ2-1; size: few; CDR3: CSARQDYEQFF; DNA: TGCAGTGCTAGACAGGACTATGAGCAGTTCTTC
V: TRBV27; D: -; J: TRBJ1-3; size: -; CDR3: CASSFTGFGNTIYF; DNA: TGTGCCAGCAGTTTTACAGGGTTCGGAAACACCATATATTTT
V: TRBV27; D: -; J: TRBJ2-7; size: -; CDR3: CASRNRGRTYEQYF; DNA: TGTGCCAGCAGAAACCGCGGACGGACCTACGAGCAGTACTTC
V: TRBV11-3; D: TRBD2; J: TRBJ2-1; size: -; CDR3: CASSFRLAGGKEQFF; DNA: TGTGCCAGCAGCTTCCGGCTAGCGGGAGGGAAGGAGCAGTTCTTC
V: TRBV10-1; D: -; J: TRBJ2-2; size: once; CDR3: CASSETYTGELFF; DNA: TGCGCCAGCAGTGAGACTTACACCGGGGAGCTGTTTTTT
V: TRBV7-2; D: -; J: TRBJ2-3; size: -; CDR3: CASSLVSLVPDTQYF; DNA: TGTGCCAGCAGCTTAGTTTCGCTGGTCCCAGATACGCAGTATTTT
V: TRBV5-1; D: -; J: TRBJ2-7; size: -; CDR3: CASSDSGSYEQYF; DNA: TGCGCCAGCAGCGACAGTGGCTCCTACGAGCAGTACTTC
V: TRBV11-1; D: -; J: TRBJ1-2; size: -; CDR3: CASQERGAYGYTF; DNA: TGTGCCAGCCAGGAAAGAGGGGCTTATGGCTACACCTTC
V: TRBV18; D: -; J: TRBJ2-7; size: -; CDR3: CASSPSRGADEQYF; DNA: TGTGCCAGCTCACCAAGTCGGGGGGCCGACGAGCAGTACTTC
V: TRBV5-5; D: TRBD1; J: TRBJ1-5; size: -; CDR3: CASSGTGTGTQPQHF; DNA: TGTGCCAGCAGCGGTACCGGGACAGGGACTCAGCCCCAGCATTTT
V: TRBV9; D: TRBD2; J: TRBJ2-2; size: -; CDR3: CASSVAGGRANTGELFF; DNA: TGTGCCAGCAGCGTTGCGGGCGGGAGGGCGAACACCGGGGAGCTGTTTTTT
V: TRBV19; D: TRBD2; J: TRBJ2-7; size: -; CDR3: CASRGLAGESAQYF; DNA: TGTGCCAGTCGCGGACTAGCGGGAGAGTCTGCGCAGTACTTC
V: TRBV29-1; D: TRBD1; J: TRBJ1-2; size: -; CDR3: CSVAVDRGRPNYGYTF; DNA: TGCAGCGTTGCCGTGGACAGGGGGCGACCAAACTATGGCTACACCTTC
V: TRBV15; D: -; J: TRBJ2-5; size: -; CDR3: CATSRDREETQYF; DNA: TGTGCCACCAGCAGAGATAGGGAAGAGACCCAGTACTTC
V: TRBV5-4; D: TRBD1; J: TRBJ2-1; size: -; CDR3: CASSNLDRNEQFF; DNA: TGTGCCAGCAGCAACCTGGACAGGAATGAGCAGTTCTTC
V: TRBV19; D: -; J: TRBJ2-1; size: -; CDR3: CATVSGRLNNEQFF; DNA: TGTGCCACTGTCTCGGGACGACTGAACAATGAGCAGTTCTTC
V: TRBV5-6; D: -; J: TRBJ1-1; size: -; CDR3: CASSFRGTKYYTEAFF; DNA: TGTGCCAGCAGCTTCCGGGGGACCAAATATTACACTGAAGCTTTCTTT
V: TRBV5-6; D: -; J: TRBJ2-7; size: -; CDR3: CASSLAGGGRTRNEQYF; DNA: TGTGCCAGCAGCTTGGCCGGGGGTGGGAGGACCCGAAACGAGCAGTACTTC
V: TRBV19; D: -; J: TRBJ2-1; size: once; CDR3: CASSTQTGWDEQFF; DNA: TGTGCCAGTAGTACTCAGACAGGATGGGATGAGCAGTTCTTC
V: TRBV4-1; D: -; J: TRBJ2-3; size: -; CDR3: CASSQVGSAKGTDTQYF; DNA: TGCGCCAGCAGCCAAGTTGGTAGCGCGAAAGGGACAGATACGCAGTATTTT
V: TRBV2; D: TRBD1; J: TRBJ1-4; size: -; CDR3: CASHRGENEKLFF; DNA: TGTGCCAGCCACAGGGGGGAAAATGAAAAACTGTTTTTT
V: TRBV28; D: -; J: TRBJ2-6; size: once; CDR3: CASSRFSGRGSGANVLTF; DNA: TGTGCCAGCAGTCGTTTCTCAGGGAGAGGTTCTGGGGCCAACGTCCTGACTTTC
V: TRBV28; D: -; J: TRBJ1-5; size: -; CDR3: CASSFQGNQPQHF; DNA: TGTGCCAGCAGTTTTCAAGGGAATCAGCCCCAGCATTTT
V: TRBV5-1; D: -; J: TRBJ2-5; size: -; CDR3: CASRRQETQYF; DNA: TGCGCCAGCAGGCGCCAAGAGACCCAGTACTTC
V: TRBV27; D: TRBD2; J: TRBJ2-1; size: -; CDR3: CASSELAGGYNEQFF; DNA: TGTGCCAGCAGTGAACTAGCGGGAGGTTACAATGAGCAGTTCTTC
V: TRBV5-1; D: -; J: TRBJ2-3; size: -; CDR3: CASSLFGASGDTQYF; DNA: TGCGCCAGCAGCTTATTTGGGGCCTCGGGGGATACGCAGTATTTT
V: TRBV7-9; D: -; J: TRBJ1-1; size: once; CDR3: CASSAGWDTEAFF; DNA: TGTGCCAGCAGCGCAGGGTGGGACACTGAAGCTTTCTTT
V: TRBV4-1; D: -; J: TRBJ1-1; size: -; CDR3: CASSQRWSGRTEAFF; DNA: TGCGCCAGCAGCCAGCGGTGGTCGGGGCGCACTGAAGCTTTCTTT